This T cell receptor beta chain was sequenced during a study of shared clonotypes between healthy human individuals. As for the study in general: Each donor's CD8 memory used one plate, CD8 naive two, each CD4 subset three.

The data were produced by immunoSEQ multiplex PCR, yet TCRdb's version contains in-frame clones alone and is incomplete. The table records about 2.3 million clones, just under 95% of them present only once. J was trimmed by 8 bases and V by 6 bases; bases with no gene match: 9. CDR3 size: 14 residues. Germline V gene data show CDR1 as MDHEN and CDR2 as SYDVKM. Every contributor of samples was a Caucasian grown-up residing in Nashville, Tennessee. Of note for this clone: The antigen remains undetermined.

Notes on the study in general: There were few donors, and this limited the genetic and exposure-history diversity represented.

This clonotype was obtained from a man between 18 and 29 years old in good health. Some clones in this sample may be carry-over from other donors' samples. Sequenced input: naive CD4+ T cells from PBMCs. Subset denoted: CD45RA+ positively selected. The chain links TRBV28 to TRBJ2-3, with TRBD2 identical over 9 bases. CDR3 in amino acids: CASSASGVSFTQYF. The CDR3 DNA reads as TGTGCCAGCAGCGCTAGCGGGGTATCTTTTACGCAGTATTTT.